This T cell receptor beta chain was documented in a study of cytomegalovirus exposure and HLA in healthy donors. Overall study: Prior work identified roughly 120 million unique TCR beta sequences in 150 million to 200 million T cells.

Germline lookup yields CDR1 SGDLS and CDR2 YYNGEE. Unmatched junction bases numbered 5, after V lost 0 bases and J lost 6 bases. The CDR3 is made up of 15 amino acids. Study outcomes and limitations: It was 160 or so TCR beta chains that were listed as cytomegalovirus-associated. Exclusion as indistinguishable affected some V segments, including TRBV6-2 and TRBV6-3. What was likely a sequencing artifact was a cluster of highly shared sequence variants.

Comments on this clone: Its antigen is not identified.

Amplification used 60 Vbeta primers and 13 Jbeta primers. TCRdb's table, derived via immunoSEQ multiplex PCR, lists solely in-frame clones and lacks some. The sample has almost 70,000 clones; under 80% are singletons. The receptor's source is a male donor in good health and CMV-seropositive. V and J are TRBV9 and TRBJ2-1; 8 positions agree with TRBD2. Sequencing was carried out using PBMCs. CDR3 sequence reads: CASSVGGRLGNEQFF. In DNA form, the CDR3 reads TGTGCCAGCAGCGTAGGCGGGAGGTTAGGCAATGAGCAGTTCTTC.